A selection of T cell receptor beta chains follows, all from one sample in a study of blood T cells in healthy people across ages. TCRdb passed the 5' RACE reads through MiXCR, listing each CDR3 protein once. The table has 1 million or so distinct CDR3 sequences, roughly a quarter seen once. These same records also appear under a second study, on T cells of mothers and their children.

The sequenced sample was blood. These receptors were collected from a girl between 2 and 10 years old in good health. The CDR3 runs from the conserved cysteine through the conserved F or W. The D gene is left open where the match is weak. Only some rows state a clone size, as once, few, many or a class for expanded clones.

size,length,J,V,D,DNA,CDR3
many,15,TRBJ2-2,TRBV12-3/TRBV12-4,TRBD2,TGTGCCAGCAGTTCTACTAGCGGGAGTGGCGGGGAGCTGTTTTTT,CASSSTSGSGGELFF
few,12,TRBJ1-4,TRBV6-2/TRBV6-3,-,TGTGCCAGCAGTTACGGGGGTGAACAACTGTTTTTT,CASSYGGEQLFF
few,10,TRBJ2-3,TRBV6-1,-,TGTGCCAGTGGGTTAGATACGCAGTATTTT,CASGLDTQYF
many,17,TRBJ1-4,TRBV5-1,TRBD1,TGCGCCAGCAGCTTGGTGCAGGGGGCTTTGAAAGAGGAAAAACTGTTTTTT,CASSLVQGALKEEKLFF
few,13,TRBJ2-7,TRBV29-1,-,TGCAGCGTTGGAGCAGGGGATACCTACGAGCAGTACTTC,CSVGAGDTYEQYF
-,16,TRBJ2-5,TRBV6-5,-,TGTGCCAGCAGTTATAGCGTGGCGGGGACCCAGGAGACCCAGTACTTC,CASSYSVAGTQETQYF
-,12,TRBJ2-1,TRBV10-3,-,TGTGCCGCCACGGACAGTTACAATGAGCAGTTCTTC,CAATDSYNEQFF
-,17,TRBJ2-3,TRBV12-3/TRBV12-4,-,TGTGCCAGCACCGCGCTTCCGGCGGAGGAGATCACAGATACGCAGTATTTT,CASTALPAEEITDTQYF
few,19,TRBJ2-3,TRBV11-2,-,TGTGCCAGCAGCTTAGTAGGGGTATCGGCCTACGCACAAGCAGATACGCAGTATTTT,CASSLVGVSAYAQADTQYF
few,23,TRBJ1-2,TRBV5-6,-,TGTGCCAGCAGACAATACTCCTATTTTCGACCTATACATAGGTCTGGGCAGAGCTATGGCTACACCTTC,CASRQYSYFRPIHRSGQSYGYTF
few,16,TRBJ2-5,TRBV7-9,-,TGTGCCAGCAGCTTACTATTCGGGGAGGAGGAAGAGACCCAGTACTTC,CASSLLFGEEEETQYF
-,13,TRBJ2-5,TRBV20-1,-,TGCAGTGCTAGAAAGGGAGGCCAAGAGACCCAGTACTTC,CSARKGGQETQYF
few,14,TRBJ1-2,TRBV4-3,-,TGCGCCGGCAGCCAAGATCCCCTGGCTCGTGGCTACACCTTC,CAGSQDPLARGYTF
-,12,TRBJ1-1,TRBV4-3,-,TGCGCCAGCAGCCAAGATGAGACTGAAGCTTTCTTT,CASSQDETEAFF
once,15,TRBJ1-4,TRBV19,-,TGTGCCAGTAGTACCCCAAGGGGTTTGGAGGAAAAACTGTTTTTT,CASSTPRGLEEKLFF
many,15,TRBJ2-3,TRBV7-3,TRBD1,TGTGCCAGCAGTTCGACAGGGGCTAGCACAGATACGCAGTATTTT,CASSSTGASTDTQYF
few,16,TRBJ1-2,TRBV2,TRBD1,TGTGCCAGCAGTGAAGACCGGGACAGAGGAAACTATGGCTACACCTTC,CASSEDRDRGNYGYTF
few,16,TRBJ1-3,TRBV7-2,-,TGTGCCAGCAGCTTTACTTGGACCGCTCCAGGGAACACCATATATTTT,CASSFTWTAPGNTIYF
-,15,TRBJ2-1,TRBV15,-,TGTGCCACCAGCAAAGTCGAATTAGGATACAATGAGCAGTTCTTC,CATSKVELGYNEQFF
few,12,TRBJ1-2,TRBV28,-,TGTGCCAGCAGTTTCCGGGGCCATGGCTACACCTTC,CASSFRGHGYTF